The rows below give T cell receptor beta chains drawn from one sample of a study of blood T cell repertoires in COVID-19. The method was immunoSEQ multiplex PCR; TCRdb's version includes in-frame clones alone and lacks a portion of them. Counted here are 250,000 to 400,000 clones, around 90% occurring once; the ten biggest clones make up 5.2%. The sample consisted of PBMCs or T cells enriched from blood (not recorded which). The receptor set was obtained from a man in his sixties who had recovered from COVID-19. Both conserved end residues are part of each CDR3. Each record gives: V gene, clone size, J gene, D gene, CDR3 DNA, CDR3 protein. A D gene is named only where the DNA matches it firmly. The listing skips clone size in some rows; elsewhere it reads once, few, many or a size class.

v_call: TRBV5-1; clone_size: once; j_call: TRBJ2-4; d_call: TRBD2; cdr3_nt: TGCGCCAGCAGCTTGGGGGGCGGGAGGGACATTCAGTACTTC; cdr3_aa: CASSLGGGRDIQYF
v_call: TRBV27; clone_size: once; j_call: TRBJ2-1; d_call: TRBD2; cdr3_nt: TGTGCCAGCAGTGGACGACTAGCGGGAGGGCCCGACAATGAGCAGTTCTTC; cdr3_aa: CASSGRLAGGPDNEQFF
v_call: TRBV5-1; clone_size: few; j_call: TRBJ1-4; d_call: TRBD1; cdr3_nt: TGCGCCAGCAGCCGGACAGGGGTCGGGGAAAAACTGTTTTTT; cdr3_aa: CASSRTGVGEKLFF
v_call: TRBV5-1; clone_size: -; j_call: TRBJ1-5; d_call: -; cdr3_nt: TGCGCCAGCAGCTTGGACGGAGATAGCAATCAGCCCCAGCATTTT; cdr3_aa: CASSLDGDSNQPQHF
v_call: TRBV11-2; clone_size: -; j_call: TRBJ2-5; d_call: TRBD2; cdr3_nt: TGTGCCAGCAGCCCGACTAGCGGGACCCAGTACTTC; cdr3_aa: CASSPTSGTQYF
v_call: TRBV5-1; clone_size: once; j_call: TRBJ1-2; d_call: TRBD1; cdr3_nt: TGCGCCAGCAGTCCTAGGGGACAGAACTATGGCTACACCTTC; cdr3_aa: CASSPRGQNYGYTF
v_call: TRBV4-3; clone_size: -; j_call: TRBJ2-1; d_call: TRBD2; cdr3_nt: TGCGCCAGCAGCCAAACCACCGGGACTAGTGGCAATGAGCAGTTCTTC; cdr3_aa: CASSQTTGTSGNEQFF
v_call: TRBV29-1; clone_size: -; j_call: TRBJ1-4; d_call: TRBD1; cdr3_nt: TGCAGCGTCCGCCGAGGGACAGGGAATGAAAAACTGTTTTTT; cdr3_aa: CSVRRGTGNEKLFF
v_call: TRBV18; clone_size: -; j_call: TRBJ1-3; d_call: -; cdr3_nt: TGTGCCAGCTCACCACCTTTGGGGAGCCACTCTGGAAACACCATATATTTT; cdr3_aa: CASSPPLGSHSGNTIYF
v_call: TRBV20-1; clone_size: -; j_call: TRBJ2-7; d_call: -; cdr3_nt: TGCAGTGCTAGTCCTAGTAGTAGCGCCTCCTACGAGCAGTACTTC; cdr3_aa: CSASPSSSASYEQYF
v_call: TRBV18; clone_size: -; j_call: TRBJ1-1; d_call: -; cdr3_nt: TGTGCCAGCTCACCAGGGGCCAGCATGAACACTGAAGCTTTCTTT; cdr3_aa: CASSPGASMNTEAFF
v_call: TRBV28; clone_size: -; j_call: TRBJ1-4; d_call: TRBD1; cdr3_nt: TGTGCCAGCAGCGGACAGGGAGGGGTGAGAAAACTGTTTTTT; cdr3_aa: CASSGQGGVRKLFF
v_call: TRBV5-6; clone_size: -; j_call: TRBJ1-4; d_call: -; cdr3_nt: TGTGCCAGCAGCTTGAAACTCGCGAAACTGTTTTTT; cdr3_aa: CASSLKLAKLFF
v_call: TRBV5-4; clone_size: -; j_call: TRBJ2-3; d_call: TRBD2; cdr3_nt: TGTGCCAGCAGCTTGCTGGGACTAGCGGGATCTAGCACAGATACGCAGTATTTT; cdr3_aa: CASSLLGLAGSSTDTQYF
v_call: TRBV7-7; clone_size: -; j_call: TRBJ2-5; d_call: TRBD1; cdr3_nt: TGTGCTAGCAGCTTAAATACAGGGGCAGAGACCCAGTACTTC; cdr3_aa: CASSLNTGAETQYF
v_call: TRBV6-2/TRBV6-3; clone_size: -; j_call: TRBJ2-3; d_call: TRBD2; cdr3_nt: TGTGCCAGCAGCCCCGGGACTAGCGGCACAGATACGCAGTATTTT; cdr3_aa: CASSPGTSGTDTQYF
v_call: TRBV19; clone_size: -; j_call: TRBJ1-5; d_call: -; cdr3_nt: TGTGCCAGTAGGGAGGCCCGCCTAAGCAATCAGCCCCAGCATTTT; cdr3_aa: CASREARLSNQPQHF
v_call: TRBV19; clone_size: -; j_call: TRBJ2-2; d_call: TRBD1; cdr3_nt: TGTGCCAGTAGCAACCCGGGACAGGCGAACACCGGGGAGCTGTTTTTT; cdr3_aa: CASSNPGQANTGELFF
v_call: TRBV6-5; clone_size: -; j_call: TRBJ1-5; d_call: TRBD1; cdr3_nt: TGTGCCAGCAGGCAGACAGGGGGTCATCAGCCCCAGCATTTT; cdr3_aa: CASRQTGGHQPQHF
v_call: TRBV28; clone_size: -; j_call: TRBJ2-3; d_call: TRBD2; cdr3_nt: TGTGCCAGCAGTTTTGGGACTAGCCGGAGGAGAGATACGCAGTATTTT; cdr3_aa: CASSFGTSRRRDTQYF
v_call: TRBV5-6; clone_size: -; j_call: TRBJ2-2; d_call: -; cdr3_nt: TGTGCCAGCAGCTTGGTGTCCTCTCGCACCGGGGAGCTGTTTTTT; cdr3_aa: CASSLVSSRTGELFF
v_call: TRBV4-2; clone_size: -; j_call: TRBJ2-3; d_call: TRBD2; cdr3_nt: TGTGCCAGCAGCCAAGTCGGGAGGTCCGGATTAAACAATGATTTT; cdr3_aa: CASSQVGRSGLNNDF
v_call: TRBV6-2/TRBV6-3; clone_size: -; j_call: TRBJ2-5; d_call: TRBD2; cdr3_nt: TGTGCCAGCAGCCTCCTGGGCGGGAGGGCTGAGACCCAGTACTTC; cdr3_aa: CASSLLGGRAETQYF
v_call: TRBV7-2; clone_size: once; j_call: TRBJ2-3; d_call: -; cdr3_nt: TGTGCCAGCAGCTTACTTACTGATACGCAGTATTTT; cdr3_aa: CASSLLTDTQYF
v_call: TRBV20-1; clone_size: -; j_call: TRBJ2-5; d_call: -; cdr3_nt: TGCAGTGCTAGAGATCTGTCTACCCAGTACTTC; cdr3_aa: CSARDLSTQYF
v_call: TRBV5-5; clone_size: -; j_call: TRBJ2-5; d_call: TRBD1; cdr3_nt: TGTGCCAGCAGCCCCCGGACAGGGGAGACCGAAGAGACCCAGTACTTC; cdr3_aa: CASSPRTGETEETQYF
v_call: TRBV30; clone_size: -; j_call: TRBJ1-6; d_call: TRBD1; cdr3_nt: TGTGCCTGGAGTGTACGGGGACAGTTAAATTCACCCCTCCACTTT; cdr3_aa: CAWSVRGQLNSPLHF
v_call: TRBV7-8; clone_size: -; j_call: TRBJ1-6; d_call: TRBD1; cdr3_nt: TGTGCCAGCAGCACCCGAGGGGGCGCCTCCTATAATTCACCCCTCCACTTT; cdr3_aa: CASSTRGGASYNSPLHF
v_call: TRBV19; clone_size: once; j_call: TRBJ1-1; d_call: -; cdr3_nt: TGTGCCAGTAGTATTTTAGGGGCCACTGAAGCTTTCTTT; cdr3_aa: CASSILGATEAFF
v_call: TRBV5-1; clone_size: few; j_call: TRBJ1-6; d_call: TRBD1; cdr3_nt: TGCGCCAGCAGCTTGATTGTAGCAGGGGGCAATTCACCCCTCCACTTT; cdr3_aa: CASSLIVAGGNSPLHF
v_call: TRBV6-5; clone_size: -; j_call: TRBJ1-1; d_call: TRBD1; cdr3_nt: TGTGCCAGCAGCGTGGGACAGGGGTTCACTGAAGCTTTCTTT; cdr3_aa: CASSVGQGFTEAFF
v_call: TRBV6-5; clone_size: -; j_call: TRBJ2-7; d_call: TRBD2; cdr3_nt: TGTGCCAGCAGTTACTCCTTCGCGGGAGGCACCTACGAGCAGTACTTC; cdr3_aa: CASSYSFAGGTYEQYF
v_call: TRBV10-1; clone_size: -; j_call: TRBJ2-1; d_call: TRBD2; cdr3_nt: TGCGCCAGCAGTGAGTCGGGTAGCGGGAAACTCTACAATGAGCAGTTCTTC; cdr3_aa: CASSESGSGKLYNEQFF
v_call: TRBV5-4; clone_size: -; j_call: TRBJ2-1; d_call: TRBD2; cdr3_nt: TGTGCCAGCAGCTGGAAAATAGCGGGAGACAATGAGCAGTTCTTC; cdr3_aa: CASSWKIAGDNEQFF
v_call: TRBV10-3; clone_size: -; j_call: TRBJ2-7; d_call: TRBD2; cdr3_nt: TGTGCCATCAGTGGGACTAGCGGGAGAAAAGCCCACGAGCAGTACTTC; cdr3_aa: CAISGTSGRKAHEQYF
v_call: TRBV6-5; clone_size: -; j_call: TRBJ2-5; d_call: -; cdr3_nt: TGTGCCAGCAGTTCAGGGCTGGAGACCCAGTACTTC; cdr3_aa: CASSSGLETQYF
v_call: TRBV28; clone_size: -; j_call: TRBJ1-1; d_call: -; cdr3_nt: TGTGCCAGCAGTTCTTTCAACTCCCCGAACACTGAAGCTTTCTTT; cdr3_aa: CASSSFNSPNTEAFF
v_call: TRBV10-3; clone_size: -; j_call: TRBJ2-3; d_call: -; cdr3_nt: TGTGCCATCAGTGAGTCCAGGGACTTCACAGATACGCAGTATTTT; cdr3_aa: CAISESRDFTDTQYF
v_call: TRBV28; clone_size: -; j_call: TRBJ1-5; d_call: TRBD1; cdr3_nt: TGTGCCAGCAGGACTACGATGGGACAGGGGGGAGGTCAGCCCCAGCATTTT; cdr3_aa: CASRTTMGQGGGQPQHF
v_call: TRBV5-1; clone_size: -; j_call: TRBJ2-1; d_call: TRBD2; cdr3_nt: TGCGCCAGCAGCGACACTAGCGGGAGTGGGAATGAGCAGTTCTTC; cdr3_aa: CASSDTSGSGNEQFF
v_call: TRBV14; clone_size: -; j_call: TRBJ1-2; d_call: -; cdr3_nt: TGTGCCAGCAGCCAAGTTGTTCCAGGGCAGGTCTATGGCTACACCTTC; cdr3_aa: CASSQVVPGQVYGYTF
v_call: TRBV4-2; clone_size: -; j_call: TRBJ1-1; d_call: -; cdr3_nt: TGTGCCAGCAGCCAGTTAGACAGCTTGAACACTGAAGCTTTCTTT; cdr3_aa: CASSQLDSLNTEAFF
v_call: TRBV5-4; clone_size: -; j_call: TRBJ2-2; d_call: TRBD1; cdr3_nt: TGTGCCAGCAGCTTTTCAGGGGGTTCCGGGGAGCTGTTTTTT; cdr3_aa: CASSFSGGSGELFF
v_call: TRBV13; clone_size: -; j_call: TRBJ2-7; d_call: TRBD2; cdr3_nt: TGTGCCAGCAGCTCTAGAGGAGCGGGACTGATCGCCGAGCAGTACTTC; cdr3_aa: CASSSRGAGLIAEQYF
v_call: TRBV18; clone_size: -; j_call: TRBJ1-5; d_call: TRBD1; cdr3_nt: TGTGCCAGCTCACCACAACGGACAGGGCTCGATCAGCCCCAGCATTTT; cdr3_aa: CASSPQRTGLDQPQHF
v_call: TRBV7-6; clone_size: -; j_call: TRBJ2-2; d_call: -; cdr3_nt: TGTGCCAGCAGCCTGGGGACTCTGAACACCGGGGAGCTGTTTTTT; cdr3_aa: CASSLGTLNTGELFF
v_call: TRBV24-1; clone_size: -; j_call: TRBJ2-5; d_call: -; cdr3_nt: TGTGCCACCCAATTGTCCAGCGGTCAAGAGACCCAGTACTTC; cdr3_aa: CATQLSSGQETQYF
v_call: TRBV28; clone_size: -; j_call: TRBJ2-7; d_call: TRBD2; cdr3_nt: TGTGCCAGCAGTCCCTTGAGGGCTAGCGGCTCCTACGAGCAGTACTTC; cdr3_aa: CASSPLRASGSYEQYF
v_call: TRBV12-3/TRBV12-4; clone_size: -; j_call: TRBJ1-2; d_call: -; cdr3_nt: TGTGCCAGCAGCCCCGACAGTTACTATGGCTACACCTTC; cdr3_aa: CASSPDSYYGYTF
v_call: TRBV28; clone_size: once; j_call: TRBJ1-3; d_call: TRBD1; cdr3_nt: TGTGCCAGCACGGGGAGTCAGGGGGAGAACTCTGGAAACACCATATATTTT; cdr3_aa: CASTGSQGENSGNTIYF
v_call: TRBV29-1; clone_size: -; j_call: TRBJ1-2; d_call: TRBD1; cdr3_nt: TGCAGCGTTCGGACAGGGGGCAGCTATGGCTACACCTTC; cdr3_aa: CSVRTGGSYGYTF
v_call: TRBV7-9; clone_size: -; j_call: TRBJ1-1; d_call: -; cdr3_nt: TGTGCCAGCAGCTTAGGCGGGGGGCGAAACACTGAAGCTTTCTTT; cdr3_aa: CASSLGGGRNTEAFF
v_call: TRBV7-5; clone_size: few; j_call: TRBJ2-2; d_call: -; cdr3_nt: TGTGCCAGAAGTCATGACGCGTCAGAGGACACCGGGGAGCTGTTTTTT; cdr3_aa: CARSHDASEDTGELFF
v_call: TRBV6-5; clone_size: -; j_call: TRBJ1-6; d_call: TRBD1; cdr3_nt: TGTGCCAGCAGTACGGGACAGGGGAGGAATTCACCCCTCCACTTT; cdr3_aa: CASSTGQGRNSPLHF